The 21 T cell receptor beta chains presented below share a single source sample, sequenced in a study of blood T cell repertoires in COVID-19. The repertoire was sequenced with immunoSEQ multiplex PCR; TCRdb's copy has only in-frame clones and lacks some. The sample includes under 300,000 clones, 70% to 90% of them seen just once. The specimen sequenced was PBMCs or T cells enriched from blood (not recorded which). The receptor set was obtained from a woman in her 40s with acute COVID-19.

A few counts support this clone. J is TRBJ1-3 and V is TRBV29-1; D is uncertain. CDR1 is SQVTM, CDR2 ANQGSEA, per germline. This CDR3 region has 13 residues. The V end was cut by 7 bases, the J end by 4 bases, with 14 bases between. DNA of the CDR3: TGCAGCGCCGGTGACAACTTGGGAAACACCATATATTTT. The encoded protein is CSAGDNLGNTIYF.

CDR3 bases: TGTGCCAGCAGCACACCCGGGAACTCCTACAATGAGCAGTTCTTC. Translation gives CASSTPGNSYNEQFF. The rearrangement joins TRBV5-4 to TRBJ2-1; D may be TRBD2 (5 bases). This CDR3 spans 15 amino acids. Germline values: CDR1 SGHNT, CDR2 YYREEE (reference sequence). Trimming stripped 4 bases from V and 0 bases from J, with 11 bases between.

The V call is TRBV30, the J call TRBJ2-6; D remains unclear. Trimming cost V 1 base and J 3 bases, with 4 bases left between them. Per the germline V gene, CDR1 is GTSNPN and CDR2 is SVGIG (reference sequence). CDR3 length: 13 residues. The CDR3 sequence: CAWSGGGANVLTF. DNA of the CDR3: TGTGCCTGGAGTGGAGGTGGGGCCAACGTCCTGACTTTC.

In regard to this clone: The junction shows a germline mismatch at one end, possibly a read error. This chain links TRBV5-8 with TRBJ2-3, with a tentative D call TRBD1 (5 bases). In germline, CDR1 is SGHTS, CDR2 YDEGEE. CDR3 length equals 18 residues. CDR3 protein: CASIGFRQPDSPTYTQYF. CDR3 in DNA: TGTGCCAGCATAGGGTTTAGACAGCCCGATAGTCCCACATATACGCAGTATTTT.

This chain links TRBV6-5 with TRBJ1-1; D remains unclear. The V gene's germline CDR1 is MNHEY and CDR2 SVGAGI. This CDR3 spans 13 amino acids. The ends were cut back, 3 bases at V and 0 bases at J, with 5 bases in the middle. CDR3 bases: TGTGCCAGCAGTTATGCGGTGAACACTGAAGCTTTCTTT. Its translation is CASSYAVNTEAFF.

This clone appeared once. V gene TRBV4-1 combines with J gene TRBJ2-1; D is unclear. The V gene lost 0 bases and the J gene lost 0 bases, with 9 bases spanning the gap. There are 16 residues in the CDR3. CDR1 is MGHRA, CDR2 YSYEKL, per germline. This CDR3 reads CASSQEAVPSYNEQFF. The CDR3 region has the DNA TGCGCCAGCAGCCAAGAGGCTGTTCCCTCCTACAATGAGCAGTTCTTC.

This clone was detected only once. The chain couples TRBV25-1 to TRBJ1-4; 8 bases are a match to TRBD1. The CDR3 runs 13 residues. The V gene's germline CDR1 is MGHDK and CDR2 SYGVNS. V trimming: 7 bases; J trimming: 4 bases; junction bases outside the gene matches: 2. The CDR3 sequence is CASTDRGNEKLFF. CDR3 coding DNA: TGTGCCAGCACCGACAGGGGTAATGAAAAACTGTTTTTT.

V is TRBV10-1 and J is TRBJ2-1, with D perhaps TRBD2 (6 bases). There are 15 residues in the CDR3. The V gene's germline CDR1 is WNHNN and CDR2 SYGVQD (reference sequence). V dropped 10 bases and J dropped 7 bases, with 23 bases sitting between them. CDR3 in DNA: TGCGCCACCGCTAAGGAGCAGGGAGGTGGGAATGAGCAGTTCTTC. The encoded protein is CATAKEQGGGNEQFF.

This clone was detected only once. The chain couples TRBV5-3 to TRBJ1-3; tentatively, D is TRBD1 (5 bases). TRBV5-3 is treated as an ORF (open reading frame) with a function not yet certain. The CDR3 covers 11 residues. V was shortened by 5 bases and J by 6 bases, with 6 bases between the two germline ends. The CDR3: CARRGANTIYF. CDR3 sequence (DNA): TGTGCCAGAAGAGGGGCAAACACCATATATTTT.

The V and J genes are TRBV25-1 and TRBJ2-1; TRBD2 matches 7 bases. Germline CDR1 MGHDK, CDR2 SYGVNS. The ends lost 5 bases at V and 1 base at J; junction bases unmatched: 5. CDR3 length: 15 amino acids. CDR3 DNA: TGTGCCAGCAGTTTCCCGGGGGGTTCCTACAATGAGCAGTTCTTC. As protein: CASSFPGGSYNEQFF.

The chain is built from TRBV2 and TRBJ2-5; 7 bases are shared with TRBD1. The V segment lost 5 bases and the J segment 0 bases; nucleotides outside the gene matches: 15. This CDR3 has 18 residues. Germline lookup yields CDR1 SNHLY and CDR2 FYNNEI. CDR3 in DNA: TGTGCCAGCAGTAAACATACCAGGACAGGATCCAACCAAGAGACCCAGTACTTC. Translating it yields CASSKHTRTGSNQETQYF.

The chain has TRBV30 and TRBJ2-5; TRBD2 is a possible D gene (5 bases). The CDR3 consists of 11 residues. Germline loops: CDR1 GTSNPN, CDR2 SVGIG (reference sequence). With 4 bases removed from V and 3 bases from J, the gap between germline ends came to 6 bases. The CDR3 DNA reads as TGTGCCTGGATGAGGGAAGAGACCCAGTACTTC. Protein sequence: CAWMREETQYF.

This sequence joins TRBV18 and TRBJ1-4; D gene unclear. V was shortened by 4 bases and J by 13 bases, with 19 bases between the two germline ends. Germline V gene sequence: CDR1 KGHSH, CDR2 LQKENI. The CDR3 totals 14 residues. The DNA of the CDR3 is TGTGCCAGCTCACTAGATTCGGAATTCCGGGGACTGTTTTTT. Translated: CASSLDSEFRGLFF.

The J gene is TRBJ1-2, the V gene TRBV2; weak D call: TRBD1 (5 bases). Germline CDR1 is SNHLY and CDR2 is FYNNEI. The CDR3 is made up of 13 amino acids. V lost 6 bases and J lost 6, with 14 bases in between. The CDR3 spells CASRDSGRDGYTF. The CDR3 DNA is TGTGCCAGCAGAGATTCAGGGCGTGATGGCTACACCTTC.

The J gene is TRBJ1-3, the V gene TRBV7-2; no clear D gene. Per germline, CDR1 SGHTA and CDR2 FQGNSA. V was shortened by 5 bases and J by 0 bases, with 14 bases between the two germline ends. The CDR3 is made up of 16 amino acids. The CDR3 nucleotides read TGTGCCAGCAGCATAATGACGGAGAGCTCTGGAAACACCATATATTTT. This encodes CASSIMTESSGNTIYF.

The chain links TRBV4-2 to TRBJ1-6; no definite D call. V was shortened by 0 bases and J by 4 bases, with 10 bases between the two germline ends. Germline CDR1 and CDR2: LGHNA and YNFKEQ. The CDR3 sequence is 16 residues long. The CDR3 sequence is CASSQDISSYNSPLHF. The DNA of the CDR3 is TGTGCCAGCAGCCAAGACATATCCAGTTATAATTCACCCCTCCACTTT.

The V gene is TRBV2, the J gene TRBJ1-6; D ambiguous. The CDR3 runs 15 residues. Germline V CDR1 and CDR2: SNHLY, FYNNEI. Between the trimmed V and J ends, which lost 6 bases and 7 bases, there was a span of 16 bases. The CDR3 spells CASRAREGRNSPLHF. The DNA of the CDR3 is TGTGCCAGCAGGGCCCGGGAAGGGAGGAATTCACCCCTCCACTTT.

The count of this clone is one. The chain combines TRBV11-2 with TRBJ2-2; D remains ambiguous. This CDR3 region has 13 residues. Trimming took 6 bases from V and 2 from J, leaving 7 bases between them. CDR1 and CDR2 from the germline V gene are SGHAT and FQNNGV. Here the CDR3 reads CASRLTNTGELFF. The DNA of the CDR3 is TGTGCCAGCAGACTAACAAACACCGGGGAGCTGTTTTTT. The complete variable domain, with remaining parts taken from reference TRBV11-2 and TRBJ2-2, reads EAGVAQSPRYKIIEKRQSVAFWCNPISGHATLYWYQQILGQGPKLLIQFQNNGVVDDSQLPKDRFSAERLKGVDSTLKIQPAKLEDSAVYLCASRLTNTGELFFGEGSRLTVL.

The genes are TRBV19 and TRBJ2-1, with 9 bases identical to TRBD2. Germline V gives CDR1 LNHDA, CDR2 SQIVND (reference sequence). The V and J ends lost 5 bases and 7 bases, in that order; junction bases with no gene match: 9. The CDR3 is 15 amino acids. Here the CDR3 DNA reads TGTGCCAGTAGTGCCCGTAGCGGGAGTGGTAATGAGCAGTTCTTC. Protein product: CASSARSGSGNEQFF. The entire variable domain, with the rest obtained from reference TRBV19 and TRBJ2-1, is as follows: DGGITQSPKYLFRKEGQNVTLSCEQNLNHDAMYWYRQDPGQGLRLIYYSQIVNDFQKGDIAEGYSVSREKKESFPLTVTSAQKNPTAFYLCASSARSGSGNEQFFGPGTRLTVL.

Notes on this clone: Different DNA sequences within this sample yield the same CDR3. The chain employs TRBV19 and TRBJ1-1, with 7 positions matching TRBD1. The germline CDR1 and CDR2 sequences are LNHDA and SQIVND (reference sequence). The CDR3 is made up of 14 amino acids. V was pared by 4 bases and J by 1 base, with 3 bases of the junction left unmatched. This chain's CDR3 is CASSTRTGNTEAFF. As DNA, the CDR3 is TGTGCCAGTAGTACCCGGACAGGGAACACTGAAGCTTTCTTT.

The V gene is TRBV6-5, the J gene TRBJ1-5; a weak D match, TRBD1 (5 bases). V was shortened by 2 bases and J by 7 bases, with 12 bases between the two germline ends. Germline V gives CDR1 MNHEY, CDR2 SVGAGI. The CDR3 consists of 14 residues. For the CDR3, the DNA is TGTGCCAGCAGTTACGGGCAGGGTAGACAGCCCCAGCATTTT. Amino acids: CASSYGQGRQPQHF.